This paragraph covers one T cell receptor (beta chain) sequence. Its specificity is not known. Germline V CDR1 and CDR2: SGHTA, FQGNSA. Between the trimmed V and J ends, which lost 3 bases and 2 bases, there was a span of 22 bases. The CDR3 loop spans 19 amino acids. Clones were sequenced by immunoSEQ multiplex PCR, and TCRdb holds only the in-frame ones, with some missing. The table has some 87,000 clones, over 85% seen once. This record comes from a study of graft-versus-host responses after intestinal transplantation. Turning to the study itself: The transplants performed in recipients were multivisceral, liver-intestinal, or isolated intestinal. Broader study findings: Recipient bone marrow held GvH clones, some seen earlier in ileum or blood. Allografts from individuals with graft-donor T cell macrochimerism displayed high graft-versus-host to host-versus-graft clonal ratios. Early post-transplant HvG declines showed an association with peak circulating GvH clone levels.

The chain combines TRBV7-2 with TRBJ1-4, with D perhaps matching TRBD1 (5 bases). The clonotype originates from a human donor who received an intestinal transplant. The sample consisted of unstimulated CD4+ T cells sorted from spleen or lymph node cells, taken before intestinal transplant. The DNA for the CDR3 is TGTGCCAGCAGCTTTGTGCCGGGGGGGGATTCTGGCACTAATGAAAAACTGTTTTTT. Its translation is CASSFVPGGDSGTNEKLFF.